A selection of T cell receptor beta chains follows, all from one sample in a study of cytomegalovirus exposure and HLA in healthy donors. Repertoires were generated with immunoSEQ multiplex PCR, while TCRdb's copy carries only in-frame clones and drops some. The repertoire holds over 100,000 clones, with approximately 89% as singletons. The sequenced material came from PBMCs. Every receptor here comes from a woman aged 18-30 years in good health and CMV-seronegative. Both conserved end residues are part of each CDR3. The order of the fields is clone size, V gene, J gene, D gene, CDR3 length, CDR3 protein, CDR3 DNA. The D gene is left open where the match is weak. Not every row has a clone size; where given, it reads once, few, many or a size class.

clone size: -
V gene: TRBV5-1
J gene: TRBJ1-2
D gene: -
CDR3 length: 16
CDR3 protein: CASSLVLDRRGRGYTF
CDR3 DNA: TGCGCCAGCAGCTTGGTACTGGACCGCCGCGGGAGAGGCTACACCTTC

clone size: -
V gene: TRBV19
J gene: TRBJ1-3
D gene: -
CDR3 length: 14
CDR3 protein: CASTGVTPGNTIYF
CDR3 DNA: TGTGCCAGCACGGGGGTTACCCCTGGAAACACCATATATTTT

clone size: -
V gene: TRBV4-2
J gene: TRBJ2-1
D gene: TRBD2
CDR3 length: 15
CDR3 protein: CASSQDGLAGDEQFF
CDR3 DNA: TGTGCCAGCAGCCAAGATGGGCTAGCGGGCGATGAGCAGTTCTTC

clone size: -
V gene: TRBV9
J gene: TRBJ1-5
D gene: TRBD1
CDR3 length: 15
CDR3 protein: CASSAGQNSNQPQHF
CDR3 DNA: TGTGCCAGCAGCGCGGGACAGAATAGCAATCAGCCCCAGCATTTT

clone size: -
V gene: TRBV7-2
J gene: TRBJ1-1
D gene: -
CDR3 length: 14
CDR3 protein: CASSLMGANTEAFF
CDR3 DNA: TGTGCCAGCAGCTTAATGGGCGCGAACACTGAAGCTTTCTTT

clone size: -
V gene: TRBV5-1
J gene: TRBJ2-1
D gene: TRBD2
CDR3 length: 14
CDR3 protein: CASSQSGGHNEQFF
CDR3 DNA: TGCGCCAGCAGCCAGAGCGGGGGGCACAATGAGCAGTTCTTC

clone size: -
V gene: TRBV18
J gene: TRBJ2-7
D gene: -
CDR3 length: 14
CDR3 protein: CASSPRSSSYEQYF
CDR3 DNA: TGTGCCAGCTCACCAAGGAGTAGCTCCTACGAGCAGTACTTC

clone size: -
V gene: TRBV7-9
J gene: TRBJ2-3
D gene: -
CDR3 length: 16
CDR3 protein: CASSGGAGGPADTQYF
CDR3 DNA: TGTGCCAGCAGCGGGGGGGCTGGAGGGCCTGCAGATACGCAGTATTTT

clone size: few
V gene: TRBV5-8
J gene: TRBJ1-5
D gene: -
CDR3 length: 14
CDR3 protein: CASSFRGGNQPQHF
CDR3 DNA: TGTGCCAGCAGCTTCAGGGGAGGCAATCAGCCCCAGCATTTT

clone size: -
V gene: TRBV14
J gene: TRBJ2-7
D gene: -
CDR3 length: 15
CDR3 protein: CASSQEGTGSYEQYF
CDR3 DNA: TGTGCCAGCAGCCAAGAGGGTACAGGGAGCTACGAGCAGTACTTC

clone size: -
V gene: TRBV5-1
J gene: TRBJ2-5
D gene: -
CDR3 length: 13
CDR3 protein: CASSSRSQETQYF
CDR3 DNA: TGCGCCAGCAGCTCACGATCCCAGGAGACCCAGTACTTC

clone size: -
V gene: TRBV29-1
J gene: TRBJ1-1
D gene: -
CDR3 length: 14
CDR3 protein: CSVEDGQGETEAFF
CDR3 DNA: TGCAGCGTTGAAGATGGGCAGGGTGAGACTGAAGCTTTCTTT